The 22 T cell receptor beta chains below come from one sample, sequenced in a study of regulatory T cells in long-lasting Graves disease. Investigators prepared the TCR beta libraries by applying iRepertoire HTBI primers and Arm-PCR of CDR3 regions. TCRdb re-derived calls from the multiplex PCR reads in MiXCR, one entry per CDR3 protein. The sample consists of under 500,000 distinct CDR3 sequences, 16% of them appearing once. Noted time point: newly diagnosed GD, antithyroid drugs for less than 3 months. With RNA extracted from PBMCs as input, the TCR library was made. This sample also belongs to another study, concerning T cells in Graves' hyperthyroidism and ophthalmopathy.

This specimen was peripheral blood mononuclear cells (PBMCs), taken at new diagnosis, from a patient treated with antithyroid drugs. The source is a woman under 40 with Graves disease.

In its sample, this clonotype was seen many times. The chain combines TRBV18 with TRBJ2-2; maybe TRBD2 (5 bases). This CDR3 contains 14 residues. From germline, CDR1 is KGHSH and CDR2 LQKENI. With 2 bases removed from V and 1 base from J, the gap between germline ends came to 5 bases. CDR3 protein: CASSPGRNTGELFF. In DNA form, the CDR3 reads TGTGCCAGCTCACCAGGGAGGAACACCGGGGAGCTGTTTTTT. The full variable domain, in which reference TRBV18 and TRBJ2-2 provide the parts outside the CDR3, is NAGVMQNPRHLVRRRGQEARLRCSPMKGHSHVYWYRQLPEEGLKFMVYLQKENIIDESGMPKERFSAEFPKEGPSILRIQQVVRGDSAAYFCASSPGRNTGELFFGEGSRLTVL.

The rearrangement links TRBV29-1 to TRBJ2-7, with D perhaps matching TRBD1 (6 bases). The CDR3 extends over 13 amino acids. Trimming removed 6 bases from V and 2 bases from J, with 14 bases in between. Germline CDR1 reads SQVTM; CDR2 reads ANQGSEA. CDR3 bases: TGCAGCGTGATCTACAGGGAACCCTACGAGCAGTACTTC. The encoded protein is CSVIYREPYEQYF.

The chain links TRBV24-1 to TRBJ1-1; no clear D. The CDR3 consists of 12 residues. Germline loops: CDR1 KGHDR, CDR2 SFDVKD. Between the trimmed V and J ends, which lost 2 bases and 8 bases, there was a span of 8 bases. CDR3: CATSDSGREAFF. In DNA form, the CDR3 reads TGTGCCACCAGTGATTCCGGCCGGGAAGCTTTCTTT.

The V and J genes are TRBV29-1 and TRBJ1-1, with D unresolved. The CDR3 spans 15 residues. The V gene's germline CDR1 is SQVTM and CDR2 ANQGSEA. V was clipped by 0 bases and J by 8 bases, with 19 bases between them. The chain's CDR3 is CSVEDQDGSLWEAFF. For the CDR3, the DNA is TGCAGCGTTGAAGATCAGGATGGTTCCCTTTGGGAAGCTTTCTTT.

This clonotype was detected many times. The J gene is TRBJ2-2, the V gene TRBV28; 10 positions agree with TRBD1. CDR1 is MDHEN and CDR2 is SYDVKM in the germline V gene. CDR3 length: 17 amino acids. The V segment lost 1 base and the J segment 8 bases; nucleotides outside the gene matches: 10. CDR3 in amino acids: CASSLSKRDRGTGELFF. The CDR3 nucleotides are TGTGCCAGCAGTTTATCCAAAAGGGACAGGGGCACTGGGGAGCTGTTTTTT.

The chain has TRBV4-1 and TRBJ2-3; D gene unclear. CDR1 and CDR2 from the germline V gene are MGHRA and YSYEKL. The CDR3 contains 15 residues. Trimming took 0 bases from V and 5 from J, leaving 12 bases between them. The CDR3 loop reads CASSQERRLKDTQYF. The CDR3 nucleotides read TGCGCCAGCAGCCAAGAAAGAAGACTCAAAGATACGCAGTATTTT.

Notes on this clonotype: A far bigger clonotype differs at one base, so this is likely a read error. V is TRBV18 and J is TRBJ2-3; D is perhaps TRBD1 (6 bases). CDR3 length: 16 residues. Germline lookup yields CDR1 KGHSH and CDR2 LQKENI. CDR3 residues: CASSPRGRGSNTETFF. The CDR3 DNA is TGTGCCAGCTCCCCCCGGGGCAGGGGTTCGAACACTGAAACTTTCTTT.

The chain combines TRBV11-3 with TRBJ2-3; 14 bases are shared with TRBD2. Germline assignment: CDR1 SGHNT and CDR2 YENEEA. J was trimmed by 2 bases and V by 2 bases; bases with no gene match: 6. The CDR3 is made up of 18 amino acids. The CDR3 sequence is CASSLSGTSGSNTDTQYF. CDR3 nucleotides: TGTGCCAGCAGCTTATCCGGGACTAGCGGGAGTAACACAGATACGCAGTATTTT.

The chain employs TRBV28 and TRBJ1-1, with 7 bases that match TRBD1. CDR3 length: 13 residues. Germline trimming cut 6 bases from V and 6 bases from J; bases unmatched to any gene: 7. Germline lookup yields CDR1 MDHEN and CDR2 SYDVKM. As DNA, the CDR3 is TGTGCCAGCAGATATGGACAGGTCGCTGAAGCTTTCTTT. Translation gives CASRYGQVAEAFF.

The sample holds many counts of this clonotype. The V and J genes are TRBV28 and TRBJ2-1, with 8 bases matching TRBD2. V shed 6 bases, J shed 6 bases, and the junction held 22 bases outside the gene matches. CDR3 length: 19 amino acids. Per the germline V gene, CDR1 is MDHEN and CDR2 is SYDVKM. CDR3 in amino acids: CASSCCRVISGRPSNEQFF. DNA for the CDR3: TGTGCCAGCAGCTGTTGCAGGGTAATAAGCGGGAGACCCTCCAATGAGCAGTTCTTC.

This clonotype was seen at least ten times. The junction does not match germline at one end; this may be a read error. The genes are TRBV12-3 or TRBV12-4 and TRBJ2-1, with 10 bases that match TRBD2. The CDR3 consists of 15 residues. The CDR3 reads CASSIAGGTYNEQFF. CDR3 DNA: TGTGCCAGCAGTATAGCGGGAGGTACCTACAATGAGCAGTTCTTC.

This clonotype came up many times. The gene calls are TRBV27 and TRBJ2-7; no clear D gene. Trimming left V 5 bases short and J 1 base short, with 9 bases between. This CDR3 comprises 13 residues. The germline gives CDR1 MNHEY, CDR2 SMNVEV (reference sequence). The CDR3 spells CASSTRGSYEQYF. The CDR3 coding sequence is TGTGCCAGCAGTACCCGTGGATCCTACGAGCAGTACTTC.

V is TRBV13 and J is TRBJ2-3; D tentatively reads TRBD1 or TRBD2 (5 bases each). Germline V CDR1 and CDR2: PRHDT, FYEKMQ (reference sequence). The CDR3 consists of 14 residues. Trimming stripped 5 bases from V and 2 bases from J, with 11 bases between. CDR3 residues: CASSGRGDTDTQYF. The CDR3 DNA is TGTGCCAGCAGCGGAAGAGGGGACACAGATACGCAGTATTTT. The complete variable domain, with remaining parts taken from reference TRBV13 and TRBJ2-3, reads AAGVIQSPRHLIKEKRETATLKCYPIPRHDTVYWYQQGPGQDPQFLISFYEKMQSDKGSIPDRFSAQQFSDYHSELNMSSLELGDSALYFCASSGRGDTDTQYFGPGTRLTVL.

Comment on this clonotype: This may arise from a read error, as a much more abundant clone is one base away. CDR3: CASSRAGGARQPQHF. CDR3 coding DNA: TGTGCCAGCAGCAGGGCAGGGGGGGCTCGTCAGCCCCAGCATTTT. The chain is built from TRBV6-1 and TRBJ1-5; 7 bases map to TRBD1. This CDR3 comprises 15 residues. Germline CDR1 is MNHNS and CDR2 is SASEGT. The V and J ends lost 6 bases and 6 bases, in that order; junction bases with no gene match: 11.

About this clonotype: A read error is possible here, since a much larger clone lies one base away. The J gene is TRBJ2-1, the V gene TRBV28; 7 bases line up with TRBD1. Per germline, CDR1 MDHEN and CDR2 SYDVKM. The CDR3 totals 14 residues. The J segment lost 5 bases and the V segment lost 4 bases, leaving 5 bases of the junction unmatched. CDR3 region: CASSSPGQNNEQFF. Written as DNA, the CDR3 is TGTGCCAGCAGTTCCCCGGGACAGAACAATGAGCAGTTCTTC.

With respect to this clonotype: A far bigger clonotype differs at one base, so this is likely a read error. This sequence joins TRBV4-1 and TRBJ2-5, with a tentative D call TRBD1 (5 bases). The ends were cut back, 5 bases at V and 2 bases at J, with 15 bases in the middle. The CDR3 contains 15 residues. CDR1 and CDR2 (germline): MGHRA, YSYEKL. CDR3 sequence reads: CASSLGRGWQETQYF. As DNA, the CDR3 is TGCGCCAGCAGCTTGGGTAGGGGATGGCAAGAGACCCAGTACTTC.

The chain employs TRBV20-1 and TRBJ2-5; D is ambiguous. The length of the CDR3 is 16 residues. V shed 0 bases and J shed 0 bases, with 14 bases lying between them. In germline, CDR1 is DFQATT, CDR2 SNEGSKA (reference sequence). The CDR3 DNA reads TGCAGTGCTAGAGATTTCGAGGAATCCTACCAAGAGACCCAGTACTTC. It specifies CSARDFEESYQETQYF.

This clonotype was picked up many times. The chain joins TRBV10-3 to TRBJ2-7; D uncertain. Germline V gene sequence: CDR1 ENHRY, CDR2 SYGVKD. The CDR3 spans 16 residues. V was trimmed by 2 bases and J by 1 base, leaving 15 bases between them. DNA of the CDR3: TGTGCCATCAGTGAGGTGGGCCATTTCCCTTCCTACGAGCAGTACTTC. It is translated as CAISEVGHFPSYEQYF.

About this clonotype itself: This clone may be a read error of a much larger clone one base away. The chain carries TRBV29-1 and TRBJ2-1; 8 bases fit TRBD2. CDR1 and CDR2 from the germline V gene are SQVTM and ANQGSEA. CDR3 size: 14 residues. Trimming took 3 bases from V and 8 from J; bases not matched to a gene: 9. CDR3 amino acids: CSVEGLGARDEQFF. In DNA form, the CDR3 reads TGCAGCGTTGAGGGACTAGGGGCTCGGGATGAGCAGTTCTTC.

The sample holds a few counts of this clonotype. The V and J genes are TRBV12-3 or TRBV12-4 and TRBJ2-1, with D perhaps matching TRBD2 (5 bases). CDR3 size: 15 residues. With 6 bases removed from V and 6 bases from J, the gap between germline ends came to 18 bases. The CDR3 protein is CASREAGIRGNEQFF. The CDR3 nucleotides are TGTGCCAGCAGGGAGGCAGGAATACGAGGCAATGAGCAGTTCTTC.

At least ten counts were recorded for this clonotype. This chain uses TRBV20-1 with TRBJ2-1; TRBD2 matches at 7 bases. The CDR3 sequence is 17 residues long. J lost 7 bases, V lost 1 base, and 16 bases had no gene match. Germline V gene data show CDR1 as DFQATT and CDR2 as SNEGSKA (reference sequence). This CDR3 reads CSARARFREAPLNEQFF. As DNA, the CDR3 is TGCAGTGCTAGAGCTAGGTTTCGGGAGGCCCCTCTGAATGAGCAGTTCTTC.

Worth noting for this clonotype: A much bigger clone sits one base away, suggesting this may be a read error. The rearrangement uses TRBV11-3 and TRBJ2-1, with 8 bases lining up with TRBD2. With 1 base clipped from V and 2 bases from J, the junction kept 1 base outside the gene matches. The CDR3 covers 15 residues. CDR1 and CDR2 (germline): SGHNT, YENEEA. This CDR3 reads CASSLGGRTYNEQFF. The DNA of the CDR3 is TGTGCCAGCAGCTTAGGCGGGAGGACCTACAATGAGCAGTTCTTC.